Given below is one T cell receptor (beta chain) in context. What antigen it recognizes has not been identified. This specimen comes from a study of cytomegalovirus exposure and HLA in healthy donors (dated by TCRdb to about 2017). About the study as a whole: According to an earlier analysis of a few hundred of the donors, some 170 million T cells yielded roughly 100 million unique TCR beta sequences and 276 Gb of sequence data. An early release covering just under 650 HLA-typed donors comprised roughly 300 gigabases of sequencing data and 65 million to 100 million unique TCR sequences. Among the 398 genotyped donors, approximately 82% belonged to the genetic ancestry cluster associated with self-reported Caucasian donors. The study aimed to test whether signatures of past pathogen exposure could be identified by cataloging public T cell receptors. The T cell repertoires of 700 or so subjects were profiled by immunosequencing and related to cytomegalovirus serostatus. Besides the first cohort of under 700 subjects, a separate validation cohort made up of 90 to 150 different subjects was used. To predict cytomegalovirus infection status, the study brought together high-throughput TCR immunosequencing, statistical association of individual TCRs with disease status, and machine learning. A later analysis re-examined previously published TCR beta repertoires from about 670 donors and added high-resolution HLA genotyping to investigate patterns of TCR occurrence. Rather than using new phenotypic data, the later analysis identified candidate immune exposures from TCR beta sequences and from how often those sequences occurred across donors. An earlier analysis of 587 of the donors used high-throughput TCR beta sequencing to judge whether each TCR beta V gene segment behaved as functional or pseudogenic. Donor age, sex, ethnicity and CMV serostatus were collected together with the repertoire data. Genome-wide SNP genotypes for about 65% of the 666 donors were used in a later genetic analysis, which treated that subset as a discovery cohort. All discovery cohort repertoires had been generated using a single sequencing platform. Class I and class II HLA loci were covered by the typing at four-digit resolution. The number of typed donors differed by locus: roughly 629-640 for A, B, C, DRB1 and DQB1; 500 to 550 for DQA1; approximately 600 for DPA1; and about 450 for DPB1. About five DR-DQ haplotypes were handled as single units for association and clustering because linkage in the cohort was strong. Across some 400 genotyped donors of the cohort, an average of about 240,000 unique TCR beta nucleotide sequences per donor were sequenced, and around 20% of those sequences were non-productive. The research as a whole found: In a later analysis, HLA-associated TCR beta chains showed more clonal expansion and lower generation probabilities than non-associated chains that were equally common. Correlated functional status among segregating V segments might reflect linkage disequilibrium, but an unknown experimental factor could not be ruled out. At a false discovery rate of 0.05, a later analysis linked around 17,000 TCR beta sequences to specific HLA alleles. HLA typing was unavailable for some donors at each locus, so association tests used only the typed subset. Sequencing depth was assumed to be roughly uniform across donors in the presence/absence analyses, though that assumption may not hold. According to a later analysis, most CMV-associated TCR beta chains appeared to be HLA-restricted, and the HLA associations seemed to be driven largely by CMV exposure. While some public TCRs were present in many individuals, most TCR sequences turned up only very rarely across donors. In vitro tests confirmed that a few of the cytomegalovirus-associated TCR beta chains recognize cytomegalovirus antigens. The only immune exposure information available for the cohort was CMV serostatus. The classifier was reported to diagnose cytomegalovirus status with high specificity and sensitivity in both the original and validation cohorts. A later genetic analysis associated a missense DCLRE1C variant with V-gene and J-gene trimming of TCR beta chains, and an independent cohort replicated the association. The sequencing pipeline was judged likely to have produced a cluster of highly shared sequence variants as a technical artifact. In an earlier analysis of some 550 of the donors, most TCR beta V segments were observed in productive rearrangements about 90% or about 30% of the time, broadly matching IMGT annotations. According to a later analysis, TCR association rates differed among HLA loci, with DRB1 alleles showing the most associated TCRs and HLA-C alleles showing the fewest. According to a later analysis, parvovirus B19, influenza, CMV and Epstein-Barr virus appeared linked to several top co-occurrence clusters. A further reported finding was that TCR beta sequences accurately predicted the HLA-A and HLA-B alleles for most subjects in the first cohort. According to the authors, the approach could potentially be generalized to other disease states and immunological phenotypes. Only TCR beta chains were sequenced in this cohort, and the absence of alpha or paired-chain data limited detectable features. Some IMGT-functional V segments, including TRBV6-2 and TRBV6-3, could not be distinguished by the 87-base-pair reads and were therefore excluded. A total of some 180 TCR beta chains were listed by the study as associated with cytomegalovirus. In a later genetic analysis, fewer N-insertions in productive TCRs were reported among donors in an Asian-associated ancestry cluster than the 666-donor mean. When HLA alleles, especially DR and DQ, strongly co-occurred, attributing TCR associations to individual alleles was difficult. Approximately 18 rarely observed V segments, including chromosome 9 orphons, were excluded from the earlier analysis of some 590 of the donors because counts were too low.

From its cysteine to its phenylalanine, the CDR3 spans 15 amino acids. The only DNA kept is the CDR3, 45 bases in frame from the first base. V was cut back by 2 bases and J by 3 bases, leaving a gap of 14 bases between them. From a lookup of the germline V gene, CDR1 and CDR2 are MNHEY and SVGAGI. In total, 630 or so healthy bone marrow donors made up the cohort. At the time of sampling, all cohort members were nominally healthy, though unrecorded immune exposures were likely present. The donor tested CMV seropositive and was one of the 289 seropositive cohort members. A peripheral blood sample was provided by each donor, and peripheral blood mononuclear cells were used for TCR beta sequencing. The Qiagen DNeasy Blood Extraction Kit was used to extract genomic DNA from the blood cell samples. Preparation of the library involved the immunoSEQ multiplex PCR assay. For the multiplex PCR, a mixture combining 60 forward primers for TCR Vbeta segments and 13 reverse primers for TCR Jbeta segments was used. The CDR3 region of rearranged TCR beta genes was amplified from genomic DNA by a multiplex PCR assay. The amplified TCR beta libraries were sequenced on the Illumina HiSeq System as 87-base-pair reads. The original pipeline was this. A later analysis counted some 80 million unique TCR beta chains across the 700 or so repertoires, and some 11 million of these chains were shared by at least two donors. Raw reads were error-corrected and collapsed into unique sequences with a nearest-neighbor algorithm that merged closely related sequences to remove PCR and sequencing errors. CDR3 sequences were aligned to IMGT reference sequences to assign V, D and J gene segments. For a sequence to be retained, a match of at least six nucleotides was required to both a V gene segment and a J gene segment. A rearrangement was called productive if the CDR3 had no stop codons and remained in frame with V and J, and every other rearrangement was called non-productive. CDR3 was defined by IMGT convention, running from the second conserved V-encoded cysteine to the conserved J-encoded phenylalanine. The earlier analysis of 587 of the donors excluded any sequence lacking an unambiguous match to a single V gene segment. In an earlier analysis of about 590 of the donors, a V segment was called functional when productive rearrangements were above 56.7%, and segregating when the standard deviation between donors exceeded 5%. To diagnose cytomegalovirus status from the catalog of TCR beta chain sequences, a statistical classification framework was built. A later analysis assigned V and J genes by comparing TCR nucleotide sequences with IMGT/GENE-DB human TR gene sequences. A later analysis assigned CDR3 sequences and most-parsimonious VDJ recombination scenarios with the TCRdist pipeline. In a later analysis, every TCR beta chain was defined by the combination of its CDR3 amino acid sequence and its V-gene family, and reads without a unique V-gene family were dropped. In a later analysis, 550 to 650 highly shared, low-generation-probability nucleotide sequences were removed to address suspected cross-contamination and a sequencing artifact. A later analysis calculated a clonal expansion index for each public chain from normalized within-repertoire ranks of inferred template counts. Generation probabilities in a later analysis came from a VDJ recombination model fitted to out-of-frame rearrangements, and those results were checked against IGoR. Hypergeometric tests were used in a later analysis to score TCR-TCR, TCR-HLA and TCR-CMV co-occurrence, with a repertoire-size bias correction applied to the TCR pairs. False discovery rates were estimated in a later analysis by permuting HLA or CMV assignments 20 times. In a later analysis, co-occurring TCRs were grouped using DBSCAN, and TCRdist sequence similarity was added for clustering within HLA-allele-positive subsets. Repertoires with fewer than 30,000 or more than 120,000 public chains, plus five repertoires with anomalous nucleotide sharing, were excluded from co-occurrence clustering. In its TCRdb copy, this immuneACCESS table keeps in-frame sequences only and misses some clones. Where compared with another copy, unresolved V genes explain less than half of these, and the others have no known cause. That table is the source of V, J and clone size, and D and trimming were worked out from the DNA. This specimen's table enumerates fewer than 60,000 clones. Approximately 12% of the sample is taken by the ten largest.

This receptor was identified in a young woman in good health and CMV-seropositive. The chain couples TRBV6-5 to TRBJ2-7; perhaps TRBD1 is the D gene, with 5 bases matching. Sequences were obtained from PBMCs. The sequenced DNA: TGTGCCAGCAGTTACCACCCTCAGGGTCACTACGAGCAGTACTTC. It codes for CASSYHPQGHYEQYF.